The TCR beta chain described here comes from a study of T cell changes during pregnancy in multiple sclerosis. Profiling relied on immunoSEQ multiplex PCR, and the TCRdb table lists in-frame clones only, not all of them. The table shows more than 25,000 clones, with around 90% occurring only once. This TCR was sampled from a female donor with multiple sclerosis, enrolled in a pregnancy study. The sample was CD8+ T cells from peripheral blood mononuclear cells, taken in the first trimester of pregnancy.

The CDR3 bases are TGTGCCAGCAGTGACGGACAGGGGGCCGGGGAGCTGTTTTTT. Its protein product is CASSDGQGAGELFF. V and J are TRBV6-4 and TRBJ2-2, with 10 bases aligning to TRBD1. V trimming: 2 bases; J trimming: 6 bases; junction bases outside the gene matches: 0. CDR1 is MRHNA, CDR2 SNTAGT, per germline. CDR3 length: 14 residues.